This T cell receptor (beta chain) is from a study of shared clonotypes between healthy human individuals (dated by TCRdb to 2020 to 2022). Context from the whole study: A few men and a couple of women, aged 18 to 49 years, made up the cohort. The study deeply sequenced blood TCR repertoires of about 5 healthy adults to estimate repertoire size and the extent of clonotype sharing between individuals. Libraries were prepared and TCR repertoires were sequenced by different laboratories using diverse techniques, in order to increase sequencing depth and limit assay-specific biases. Leukapheresis yielded between about 0.94 and 8.9 billion PBMCs per donor.

To note about this clone: Its antigen is still unknown. No base qualities exist here, and no much larger clone lies one base off it.

Using the deep immunoSEQ assay, TCR CDR3 regions were amplified from genomic DNA by multiplex PCR. For each cell subset, the extracted genomic DNA was distributed evenly across all wells of several immunoSEQ 96-well plates, and each plate served as one replicate. Each replicate PCR for unsorted PBMC received approximately 300 ng genomic DNA, equal to about 30,000 T cell genomes. Unsorted PBMC genomic DNA was sequenced across ten immunoSEQ deep assay plates. Purified libraries were measured with a Qubit 3.0 fluorometer, size-checked on a Bioanalyzer 2100, and measured again with the KAPA Library Quantification kit. Every immunoSEQ 96-well plate was sequenced on a separate single-read 150-cycle Illumina NextSeq 550 flow cell. For the original study's pipeline: Because only junctional sequences without quality scores were contained in the immunoSEQ output, filtering matching that applied to full-length reads could not be performed. Sequences were annotated with PyIR, a Python wrapper for IgBLAST v1.9, using IMGT germline references to assign V/J genes and CDR3. Any read was removed if the V/J assignment was weak (E-value above 1e-6), the CDR3 was missing, or the read contained stop codons, out-of-frame junctions, or ambiguous translated residues. V3J clonotypes were defined as sequences sharing an identical inferred V gene, J gene, and CDR3 amino acid sequence. Percentage overlap between repertoires was computed as shared unique clonotypes divided by the size of the smaller repertoire. Richness of each repertoire was evaluated using RTK rarefaction, the Chao1 estimator, and Recon v2.1 estimates of unobserved clonotypes. TCRdb holds this immuneACCESS table with in-frame rearrangements only. Some clones are missing; in checked studies, unresolved V genes explain under half, and the rest has no known cause. V, J and clone size are those of that table, while D and trimming were read from the DNA. The sample data list about 510,000 clones, and roughly 78% of these were observed just once. The ten biggest clones cover approximately 12% of the sample.

Trimming costs V 7 bases and J 1 base, and their ends lie 10 bases apart. The CDR3 contains 13 residues, cysteine and phenylalanine counted. The sequence is cut down to CDR3 DNA, 39 bases in frame from base 1. CDR1 and CDR2 (ENHRY, SYGVKD) derive from the germline V gene. Donors were healthy HIV-negative adults with no recently reported acute infections or vaccinations. All donors were Caucasian adults living in Nashville, Tennessee, USA. For unsorted samples, some 90 million PBMCs were counted, and genomic DNA was extracted using the QIAamp DNA Blood Mini kit. After blood collection by leukapheresis, PBMCs were isolated using Ficoll-Histopaque density gradient centrifugation and then cryopreserved in the vapor phase of liquid nitrogen. Results the study describes overall, beyond this receptor: Because the study included only a small number of donors, the genetic and exposure-history diversity represented was limited. Sampling was restricted to blood, and TCR repertoires in tissues likely differ from the TCR repertoires found in blood. Based on pairwise subsampling, the degree of clonotype sharing among donors was expected to be affected by sequencing depth.

The receptor was isolated from a woman aged 35 to 49 in good health. Some clones in this sample may be carry-over from other donors' samples. The sequenced sample was PBMCs. The chain is assembled from TRBV10-3 and TRBJ2-5, with the D gene not clear enough to name. The CDR3 corresponds to CAITQEPQETQYF. In nucleotides, the sequence is TGTGCCATCACGCAGGAGCCCCAAGAGACCCAGTACTTC.